This section outlines one T cell receptor (beta chain) sequence together with its context. Its antigen remains undetermined. There are no base qualities to consult, and no much larger clone falls within one base. The donors were included in the validation cohort of approximately 120 subjects, a group kept apart from the approximately 700-subject first cohort. This entry is derived from a study of cytomegalovirus exposure and HLA in healthy donors (dated by TCRdb to 2016 to 2017). Regarding the research as a whole: According to a later analysis, the approximately 120 validation repertoires were produced on the same platform as the 700 or so repertoires of the first cohort. The study aimed to test whether cataloging public T cell receptors could reveal signatures of past pathogen exposure. A separate validation cohort of roughly 120 different subjects was used in addition to the 666-subject first cohort. To predict cytomegalovirus infection status, the study combined high-throughput TCR immunosequencing, statistical association of individual TCRs with disease status, and machine learning. Results the study describes overall, beyond this receptor: A few of the identified cytomegalovirus-associated TCR beta chains were confirmed in vitro to be specific for cytomegalovirus antigens. In both the original and validation cohorts, the classifier was reported to diagnose cytomegalovirus status with high specificity and sensitivity. Most TCR sequences were observed very rarely across donors, whereas some public TCRs were present in many individuals. In the study, approximately 160 TCR beta chains were listed as associated with cytomegalovirus. All 120 or so repertoires were used to score co-occurrence in the validation cohort in a later analysis, because that analysis had no HLA typing for the cohort. The authors suggested that the approach could potentially be generalized to other disease states and immunological phenotypes. In a later analysis, TCRs clustered in the first cohort were found to also tend to co-occur in the approximately 110 validation repertoires, with approximately 93% of cluster scores above 0.

Libraries were prepared through the immunoSEQ multiplex PCR assay. The study's own analysis went as follows. A statistical classification framework was built to diagnose cytomegalovirus status from the catalog of TCR beta chain sequences. The immuneACCESS repertoire file appears here via TCRdb, limited to in-frame rearrangements. These files lack a portion of the clones; in checked studies, under half of the deficit traces to unresolved V genes, and the cause of the others is not known. That table supplies the V and J calls and clone size; D and trimming were determined from the DNA. A total of about 260,000 clones appear in this sample, 90% of them only once. The ten largest clones take up around 3.1% of the sample. What was sequenced was PBMCs. The source is a woman aged 25 to 39 in good health and CMV-seronegative.

The CDR3 reads CASSGGGEQFF. At the DNA level, the sequence is TGTGCCAGCAGTGGAGGGGGTGAGCAGTTCTTC. The rearranged segments are TRBV2 and TRBJ2-1; D gene: possibly TRBD1, on 6 matching bases. The junction shows trimming of 4 bases on V and 9 bases on J, plus 7 bases between the germline ends. Sequences SNHLY (CDR1) and FYNNEI (CDR2) are obtained from the germline V gene. From the cysteine up to the phenylalanine, the CDR3 has a length of 11 residues. The CDR3 DNA has 33 bases and is translated from base 1.